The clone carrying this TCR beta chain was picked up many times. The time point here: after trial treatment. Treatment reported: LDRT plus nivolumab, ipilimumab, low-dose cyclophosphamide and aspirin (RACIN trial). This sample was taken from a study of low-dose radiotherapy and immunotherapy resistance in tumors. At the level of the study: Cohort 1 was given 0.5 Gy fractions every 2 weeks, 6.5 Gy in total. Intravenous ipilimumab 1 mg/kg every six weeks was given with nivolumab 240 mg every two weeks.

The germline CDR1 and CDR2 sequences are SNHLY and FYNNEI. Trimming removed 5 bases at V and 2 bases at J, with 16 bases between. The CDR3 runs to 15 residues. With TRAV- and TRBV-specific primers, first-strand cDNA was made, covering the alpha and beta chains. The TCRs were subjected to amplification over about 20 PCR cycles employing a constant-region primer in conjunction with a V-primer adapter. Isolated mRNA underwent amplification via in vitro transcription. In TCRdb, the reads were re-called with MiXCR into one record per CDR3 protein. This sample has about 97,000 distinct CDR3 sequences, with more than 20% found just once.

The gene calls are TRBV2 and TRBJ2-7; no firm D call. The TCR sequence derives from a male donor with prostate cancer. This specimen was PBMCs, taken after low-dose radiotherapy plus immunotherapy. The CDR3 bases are TGTGCCAGCAGTCAGGCGGCTGGTACCGCCTACGAGCAGTACTTC. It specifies CASSQAAGTAYEQYF.